The sample holds many counts of the clone carrying this T cell receptor (beta chain). Its antigen is unknown. The data derive from a study of breast tumors, draining lymph nodes, adjacent tissues. TCRdb processed the multiplex PCR reads anew with MiXCR; each CDR3 protein has one entry. The sample includes tens of thousands of distinct CDR3 sequences, 35% to 45% seen only once; the top ten take about a tenth. The CDR3 length is 11 residues. The V and J ends lost 3 bases and 4 bases respectively, with 7 bases between them. Germline CDR1 is DFQATT and CDR2 is SNEGSKA (reference sequence). Findings and caveats of the study: The data were judged consistent with most tumor T cells coming from lymph node and expanding in tumor.

The chain recombines TRBV20-1 with TRBJ2-7; D not certain. The sequence was obtained from a female donor with breast cancer. Some clones in this sample may be carry-over from other donors' samples. Sequenced material: breast tumor tissue. The CDR3 reads CSARQQYEQYF. CDR3 sequence (DNA): TGCAGTGCTAGGCAGCAGTACGAGCAGTACTTC.